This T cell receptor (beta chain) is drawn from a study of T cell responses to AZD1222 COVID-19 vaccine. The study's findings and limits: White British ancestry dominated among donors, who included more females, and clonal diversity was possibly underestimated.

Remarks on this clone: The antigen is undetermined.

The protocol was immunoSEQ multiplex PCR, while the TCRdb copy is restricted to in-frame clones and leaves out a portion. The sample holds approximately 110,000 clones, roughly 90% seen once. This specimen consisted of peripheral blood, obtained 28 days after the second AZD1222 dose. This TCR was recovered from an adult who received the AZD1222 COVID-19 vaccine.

This chain's CDR3 is CASSLMGLDQETQYF. CDR3 sequence (DNA): TGTGCCAGCAGCTTAATGGGACTCGACCAAGAGACCCAGTACTTC. V usage is TRBV5-4 and J usage is TRBJ2-5; tentatively, D is TRBD2 (6 bases). The CDR3 covers 15 residues. V dropped 2 bases and J dropped 0 bases, with 11 bases sitting between them. CDR1 is SGHNT, CDR2 YYREEE, per germline (reference sequence).